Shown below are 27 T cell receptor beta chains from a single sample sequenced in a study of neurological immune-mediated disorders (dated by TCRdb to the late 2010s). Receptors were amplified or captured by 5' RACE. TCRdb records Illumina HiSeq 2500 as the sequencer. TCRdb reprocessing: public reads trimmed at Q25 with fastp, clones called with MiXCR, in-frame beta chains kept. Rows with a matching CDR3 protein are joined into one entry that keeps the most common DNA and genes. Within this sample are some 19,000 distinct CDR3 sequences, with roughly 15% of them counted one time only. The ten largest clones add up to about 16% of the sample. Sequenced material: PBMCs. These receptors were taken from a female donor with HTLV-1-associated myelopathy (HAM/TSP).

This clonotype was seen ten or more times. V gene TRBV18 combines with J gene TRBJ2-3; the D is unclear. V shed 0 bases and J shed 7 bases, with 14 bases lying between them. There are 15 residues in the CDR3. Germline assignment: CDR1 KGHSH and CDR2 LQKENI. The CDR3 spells CASSPPTGAFNTQYF. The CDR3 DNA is TGTGCCAGCTCACCACCGACCGGAGCCTTCAATACGCAGTATTTT.

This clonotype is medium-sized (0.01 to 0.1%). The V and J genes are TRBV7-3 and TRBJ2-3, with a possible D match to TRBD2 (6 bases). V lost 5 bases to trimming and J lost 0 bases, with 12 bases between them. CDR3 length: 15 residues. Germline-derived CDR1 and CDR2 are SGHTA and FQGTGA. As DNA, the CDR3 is TGTGCCAGCAGCCCAGGGACTGCTAGCACAGATACGCAGTATTTT. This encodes CASSPGTASTDTQYF.

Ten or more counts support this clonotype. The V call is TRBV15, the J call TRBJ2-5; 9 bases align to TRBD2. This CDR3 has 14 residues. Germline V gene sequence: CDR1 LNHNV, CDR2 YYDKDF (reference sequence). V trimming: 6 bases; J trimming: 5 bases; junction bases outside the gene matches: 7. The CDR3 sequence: CATSGRGGSETQYF. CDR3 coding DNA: TGTGCCACCAGTGGGCGGGGGGGCAGCGAGACCCAGTACTTC.

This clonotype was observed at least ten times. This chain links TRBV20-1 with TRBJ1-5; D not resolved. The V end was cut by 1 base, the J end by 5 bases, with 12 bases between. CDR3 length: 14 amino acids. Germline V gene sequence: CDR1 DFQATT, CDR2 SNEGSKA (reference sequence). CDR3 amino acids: CSARGRSAHQPQHF. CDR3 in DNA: TGCAGTGCTAGAGGCCGTAGCGCCCATCAGCCCCAGCATTTT.

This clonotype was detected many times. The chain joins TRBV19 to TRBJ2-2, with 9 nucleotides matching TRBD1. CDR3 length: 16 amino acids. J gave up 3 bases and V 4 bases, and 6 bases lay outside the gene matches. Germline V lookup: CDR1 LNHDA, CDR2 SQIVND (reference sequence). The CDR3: CASSKLTGGDTGELFF. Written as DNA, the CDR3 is TGTGCCAGTAGTAAATTAACAGGGGGCGACACCGGGGAGCTGTTTTTT.

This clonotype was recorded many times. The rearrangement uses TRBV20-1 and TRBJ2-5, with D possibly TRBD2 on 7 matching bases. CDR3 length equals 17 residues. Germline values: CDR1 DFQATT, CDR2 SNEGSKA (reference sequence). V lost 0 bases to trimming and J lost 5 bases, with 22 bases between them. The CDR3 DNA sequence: TGCAGTGCTAGAGATGAGGGGGGGCGCGGTCGGTCCGAGACCCAGTACTTC. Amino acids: CSARDEGGRGRSETQYF.

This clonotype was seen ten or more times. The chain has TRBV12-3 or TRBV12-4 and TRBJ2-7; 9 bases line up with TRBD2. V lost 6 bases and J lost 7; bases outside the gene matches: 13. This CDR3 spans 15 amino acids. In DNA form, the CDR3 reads TGTGCCAGCAGCTCTAGCGGGGTGGGGGTTGGGGAGCAGTACTTC. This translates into CASSSSGVGVGEQYF.

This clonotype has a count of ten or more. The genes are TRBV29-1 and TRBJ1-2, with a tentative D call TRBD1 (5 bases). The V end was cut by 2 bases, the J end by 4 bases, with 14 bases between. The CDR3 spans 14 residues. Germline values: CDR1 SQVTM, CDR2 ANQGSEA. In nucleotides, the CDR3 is TGCAGCGTTGAACCGAAAGGTACAGGCTATGGCTACACCTTC. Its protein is CSVEPKGTGYGYTF.

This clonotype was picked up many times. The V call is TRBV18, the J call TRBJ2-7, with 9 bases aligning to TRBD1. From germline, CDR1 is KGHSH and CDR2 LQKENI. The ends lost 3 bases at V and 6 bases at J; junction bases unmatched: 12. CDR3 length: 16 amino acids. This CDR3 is CASSPIPGQGPGEQYF. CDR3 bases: TGTGCCAGCTCACCTATCCCCGGACAGGGGCCAGGCGAGCAGTACTTC.

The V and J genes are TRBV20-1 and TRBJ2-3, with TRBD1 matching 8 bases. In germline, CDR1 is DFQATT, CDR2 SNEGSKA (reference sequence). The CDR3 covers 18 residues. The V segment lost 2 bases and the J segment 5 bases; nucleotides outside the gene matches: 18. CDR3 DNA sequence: TGCAGTGCTAGAATAAGAGCCCTTAGGACAGGGTTGGTAGATACGCAGTATTTT. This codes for CSARIRALRTGLVDTQYF.

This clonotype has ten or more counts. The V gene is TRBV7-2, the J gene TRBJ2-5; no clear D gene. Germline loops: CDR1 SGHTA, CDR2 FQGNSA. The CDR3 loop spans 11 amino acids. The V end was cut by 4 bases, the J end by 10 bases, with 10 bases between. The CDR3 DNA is TGTGCCAGCAGCTCCGGACCCCGCCAGTACTTC. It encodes CASSSGPRQYF.

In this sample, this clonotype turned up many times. The DNA of the CDR3 is TGTGCCAGCAGCCTCACGGGGGGGGGCCTGTTAGAGACCCAGTACTTC. It translates to CASSLTGGGLLETQYF. V usage is TRBV11-2 and J usage is TRBJ2-5, with TRBD2 identical over 8 bases. The length of the CDR3 is 16 residues. V shed 5 bases and J 4 bases; nucleotides not matched to a gene: 12. Per germline, CDR1 SGHAT and CDR2 FQNNGV.

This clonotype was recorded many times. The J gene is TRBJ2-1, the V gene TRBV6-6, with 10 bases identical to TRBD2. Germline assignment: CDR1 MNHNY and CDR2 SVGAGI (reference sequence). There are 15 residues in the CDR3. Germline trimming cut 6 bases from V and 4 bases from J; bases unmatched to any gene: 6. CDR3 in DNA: TGTGCCAGCAGCCTAGCGGGAGTTATATACAATGAGCAGTTCTTC. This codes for CASSLAGVIYNEQFF.

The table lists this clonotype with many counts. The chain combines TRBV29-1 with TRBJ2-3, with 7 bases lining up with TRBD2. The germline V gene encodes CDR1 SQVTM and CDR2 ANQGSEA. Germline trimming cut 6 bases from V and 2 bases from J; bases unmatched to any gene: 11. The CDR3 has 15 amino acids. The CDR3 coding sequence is TGCAGCGTCATTATAGCGGGCGGTCCCACAGATACGCAGTATTTT. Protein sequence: CSVIIAGGPTDTQYF.

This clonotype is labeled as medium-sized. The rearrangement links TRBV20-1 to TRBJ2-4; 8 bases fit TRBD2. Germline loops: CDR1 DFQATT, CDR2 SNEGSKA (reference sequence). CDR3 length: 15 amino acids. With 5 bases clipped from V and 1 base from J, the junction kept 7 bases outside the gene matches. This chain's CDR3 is CSAARGGRAKNIQYF. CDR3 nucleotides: TGCAGTGCTGCACGGGGGGGCCGGGCCAAAAACATTCAGTACTTC.

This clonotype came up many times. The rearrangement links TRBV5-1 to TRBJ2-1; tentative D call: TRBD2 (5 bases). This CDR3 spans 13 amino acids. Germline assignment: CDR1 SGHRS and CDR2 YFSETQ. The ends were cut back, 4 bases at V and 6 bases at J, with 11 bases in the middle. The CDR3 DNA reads TGCGCCAGCAGCCTGACGAGGGTCAATGAGCAGTTCTTC. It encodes CASSLTRVNEQFF.

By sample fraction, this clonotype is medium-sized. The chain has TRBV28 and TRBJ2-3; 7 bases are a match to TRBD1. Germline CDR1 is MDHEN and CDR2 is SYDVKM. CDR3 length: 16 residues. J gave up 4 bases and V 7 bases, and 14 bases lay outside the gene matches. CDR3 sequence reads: CASTMPVRGSADTQYF. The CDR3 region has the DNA TGTGCCAGCACCATGCCGGTCAGGGGGTCAGCAGATACGCAGTATTTT.

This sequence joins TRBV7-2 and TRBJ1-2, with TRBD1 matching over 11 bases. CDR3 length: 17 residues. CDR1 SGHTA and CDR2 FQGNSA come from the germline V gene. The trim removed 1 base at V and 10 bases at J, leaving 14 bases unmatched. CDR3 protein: CASSLGITGTGGEDYTF. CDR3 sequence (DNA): TGTGCCAGCAGCTTAGGAATTACCGGGACAGGGGGGGAGGACTACACCTTC. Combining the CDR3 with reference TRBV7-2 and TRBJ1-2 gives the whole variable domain GAGVSQSPSNKVTEKGKDVELRCDPISGHTALYWYRQSLGQGLEFLIYFQGNSAPDKSGLPSDRFSAERTGGSVSTLTIQRTQQEDSAVYLCASSLGITGTGGEDYTFGSGTRLTVV.

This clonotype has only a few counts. The CDR3: CASSRGGTDTQYF. The DNA of the CDR3 is TGTGCCAGCAGCCGCGGGGGCACAGATACGCAGTATTTT. The rearrangement joins TRBV7-6 to TRBJ2-3, with TRBD2 as a possible D gene (6 bases). Germline loops: CDR1 SGHVS, CDR2 FNYEAQ. The CDR3 is 13 amino acids. Trimming left V 5 bases short and J 1 base short, with 7 bases between. Looking up the rest from reference TRBV7-6 and TRBJ2-3 gives the full variable domain: GAGVSQSPRYKVTKRGQDVALRCDPISGHVSLYWYRQALGQGPEFLTYFNYEAQQDKSGLPNDRFSAERPEGSISTLTIQRTEQRDSAMYRCASSRGGTDTQYFGPGTRLTVL.

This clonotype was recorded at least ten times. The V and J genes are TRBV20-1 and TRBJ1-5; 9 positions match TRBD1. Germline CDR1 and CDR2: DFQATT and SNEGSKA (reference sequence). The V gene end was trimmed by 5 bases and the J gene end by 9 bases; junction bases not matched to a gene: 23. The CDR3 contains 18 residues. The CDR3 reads CSAYPGTGMSGTGGPQHF. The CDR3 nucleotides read TGCAGTGCTTACCCCGGGACAGGGATGTCCGGGACCGGCGGGCCCCAGCATTTT.

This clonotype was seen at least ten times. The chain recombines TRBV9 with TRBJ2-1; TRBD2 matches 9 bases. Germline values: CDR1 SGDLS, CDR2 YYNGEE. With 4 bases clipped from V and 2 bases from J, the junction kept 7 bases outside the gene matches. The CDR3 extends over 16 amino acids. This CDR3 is CASSPRIAGAYNEQFF. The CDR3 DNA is TGTGCCAGCAGCCCCCGGATAGCGGGAGCCTACAATGAGCAGTTCTTC.

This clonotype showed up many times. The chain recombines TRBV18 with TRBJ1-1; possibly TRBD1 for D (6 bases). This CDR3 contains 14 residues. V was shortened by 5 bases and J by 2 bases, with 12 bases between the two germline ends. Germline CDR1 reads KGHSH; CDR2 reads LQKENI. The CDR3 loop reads CASSRQEPNTEAFF. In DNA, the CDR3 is TGTGCCAGCTCAAGACAGGAGCCTAACACTGAAGCTTTCTTT. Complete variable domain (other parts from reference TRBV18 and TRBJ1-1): NAGVMQNPRHLVRRRGQEARLRCSPMKGHSHVYWYRQLPEEGLKFMVYLQKENIIDESGMPKERFSAEFPKEGPSILRIQQVVRGDSAAYFCASSRQEPNTEAFFGQGTRLTVV.

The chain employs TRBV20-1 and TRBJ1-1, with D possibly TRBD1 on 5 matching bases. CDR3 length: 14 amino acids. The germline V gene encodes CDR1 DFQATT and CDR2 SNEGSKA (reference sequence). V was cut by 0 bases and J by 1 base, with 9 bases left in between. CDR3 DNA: TGCAGTGCTAGAGATCAGGGCGGGAACACTGAAGCTTTCTTT. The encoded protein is CSARDQGGNTEAFF.

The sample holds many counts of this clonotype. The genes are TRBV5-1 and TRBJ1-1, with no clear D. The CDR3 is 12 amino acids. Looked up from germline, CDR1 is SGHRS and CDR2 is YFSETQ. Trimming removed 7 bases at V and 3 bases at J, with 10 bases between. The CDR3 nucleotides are TGCGCCAGCGAGGGTTTTGACACTGAAGCTTTCTTT. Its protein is CASEGFDTEAFF.

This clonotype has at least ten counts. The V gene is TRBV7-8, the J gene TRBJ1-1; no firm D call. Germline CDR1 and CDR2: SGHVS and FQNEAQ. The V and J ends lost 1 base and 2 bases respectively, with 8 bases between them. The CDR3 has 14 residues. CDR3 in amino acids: CASSLEGRNTEAFF. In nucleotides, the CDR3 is TGTGCCAGCAGCTTAGAAGGCAGAAACACTGAAGCTTTCTTT.

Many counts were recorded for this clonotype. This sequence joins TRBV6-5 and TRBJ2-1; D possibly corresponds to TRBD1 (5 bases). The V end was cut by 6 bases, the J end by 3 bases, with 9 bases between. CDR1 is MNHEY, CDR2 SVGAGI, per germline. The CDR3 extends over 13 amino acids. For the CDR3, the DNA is TGTGCCAGCAGACCCGGACACTACAATGAGCAGTTCTTC. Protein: CASRPGHYNEQFF.

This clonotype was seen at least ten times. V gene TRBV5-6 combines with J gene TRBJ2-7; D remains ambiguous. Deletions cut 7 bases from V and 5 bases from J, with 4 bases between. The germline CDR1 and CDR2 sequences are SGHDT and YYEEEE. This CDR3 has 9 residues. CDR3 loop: CASGDEQYF. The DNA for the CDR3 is TGTGCCAGCGGGGACGAGCAGTACTTC. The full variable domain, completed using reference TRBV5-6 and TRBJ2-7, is DAGVTQSPTHLIKTRGQQVTLRCSPKSGHDTVSWYQQALGQGPQFIFQYYEEEERQRGNFPDRFSGHQFPNYSSELNVNALLLGDSALYLCASGDEQYFGPGTRLTVT.